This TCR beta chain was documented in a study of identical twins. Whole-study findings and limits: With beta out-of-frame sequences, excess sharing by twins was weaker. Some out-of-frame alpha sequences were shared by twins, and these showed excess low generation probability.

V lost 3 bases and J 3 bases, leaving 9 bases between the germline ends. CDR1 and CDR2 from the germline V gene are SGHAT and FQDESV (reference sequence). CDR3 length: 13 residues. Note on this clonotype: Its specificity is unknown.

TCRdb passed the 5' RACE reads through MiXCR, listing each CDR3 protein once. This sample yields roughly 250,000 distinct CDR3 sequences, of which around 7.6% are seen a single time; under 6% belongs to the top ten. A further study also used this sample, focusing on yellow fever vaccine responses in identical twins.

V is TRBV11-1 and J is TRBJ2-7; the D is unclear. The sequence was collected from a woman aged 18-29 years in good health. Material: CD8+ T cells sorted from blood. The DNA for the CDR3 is TGTGCCAGCAGCTTGAGACCCGACTACGAGCAGTACGTC. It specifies CASSLRPDYEQYV.